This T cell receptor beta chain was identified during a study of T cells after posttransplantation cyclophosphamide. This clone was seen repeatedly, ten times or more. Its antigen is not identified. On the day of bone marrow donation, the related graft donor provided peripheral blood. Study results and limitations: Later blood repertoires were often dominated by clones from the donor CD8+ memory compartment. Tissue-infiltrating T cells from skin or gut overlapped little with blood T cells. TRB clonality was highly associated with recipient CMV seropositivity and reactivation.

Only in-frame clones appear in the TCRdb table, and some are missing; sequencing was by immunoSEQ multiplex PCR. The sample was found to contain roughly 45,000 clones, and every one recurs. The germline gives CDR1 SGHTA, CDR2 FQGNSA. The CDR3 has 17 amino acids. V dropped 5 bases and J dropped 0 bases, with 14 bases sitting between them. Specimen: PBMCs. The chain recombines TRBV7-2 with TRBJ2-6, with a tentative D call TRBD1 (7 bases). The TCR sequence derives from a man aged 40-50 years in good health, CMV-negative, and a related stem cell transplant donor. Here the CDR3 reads CASSPPEGASGANVLTF. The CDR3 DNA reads TGTGCCAGCAGCCCCCCGGAGGGGGCCTCTGGGGCCAACGTCCTGACTTTC. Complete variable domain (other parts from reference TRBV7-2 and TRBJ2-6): GAGVSQSPSNKVTEKGKDVELRCDPISGHTALYWYRQSLGQGLEFLIYFQGNSAPDKSGLPSDRFSAERTGGSVSTLTIQRTQQEDSAVYLCASSPPEGASGANVLTFGAGSRLTVL.